This entry lists 9 T cell receptor beta chains sequenced from one sample in a study of shared clonotypes between healthy human individuals. Naive-designated CD8 cells lacked CD45RO, were positively enriched for CCR7, and omitted terminally differentiated effector memory CD45RA+ cells. The protocol was immunoSEQ multiplex PCR, while the TCRdb copy is restricted to in-frame clones and leaves out a portion. The sample has millions of clones; approximately 94% are singletons. The sequencing input was naive CD8+ T cells sorted from blood. These receptors were collected from a man aged 18 to 35 in good health.

As DNA, the CDR3 is TGTGCCAGCAGCCCCACTAGCGGGAGTCTGTACGAGCAGTACTTC. Protein product: CASSPTSGSLYEQYF. V is TRBV7-9 and J is TRBJ2-7; 11 bases are a match to TRBD2. CDR1 is SEHNR and CDR2 is FQNEAQ in the germline V gene (reference sequence). This CDR3 contains 15 residues. Germline trimming cut 5 bases from V and 4 bases from J; bases unmatched to any gene: 7. Complete variable domain (other parts from reference TRBV7-9 and TRBJ2-7): DTGVSQNPRHKITKRGQNVTFRCDPISEHNRLYWYRQTLGQGPEFLTYFQNEAQLEKSRLLSDRFSAERPKGSFSTLEIQRTEQGDSAMYLCASSPTSGSLYEQYFGPGTRLTVT.

On this clone itself: The sample holds other DNA sequences that translate to the same CDR3. The J gene is TRBJ2-7, the V gene TRBV4-1, with D tentatively TRBD1 (6 bases). Trimming left V 3 bases short and J 4 bases short, with 10 bases between. The length of the CDR3 is 13 residues. Per germline, CDR1 MGHRA and CDR2 YSYEKL. In nucleotides, the CDR3 is TGCGCCAGCAGCCAGACACAGGGTTACGAGCAGTACTTC. As protein: CASSQTQGYEQYF.

The chain combines TRBV4-3 with TRBJ2-7; 10 bases fit TRBD2. V was pared by 3 bases and J by 2 bases, with 7 bases of the junction left unmatched. This CDR3 is 16 amino acids long. CDR1 is LGHNA, CDR2 YSLEER, per germline. The CDR3 bases are TGCGCCAGCAGCCACTATACTAGCGGGGCAGCCTACGAGCAGTACTTC. Amino acid sequence: CASSHYTSGAAYEQYF.

The chain employs TRBV4-1 and TRBJ1-1; no firm D call. Trimming shortened V by 4 bases and J by 1 base, and 13 bases separated the two germline ends. The CDR3 spans 15 residues. Per the germline V gene, CDR1 is MGHRA and CDR2 is YSYEKL. CDR3 bases: TGCGCCAGCAGCCCTCGGGGTCCGGGGAACACTGAAGCTTTCTTT. As protein: CASSPRGPGNTEAFF.

The V call is TRBV13, the J call TRBJ2-7, with 11 bases aligning to TRBD2. Germline CDR1 and CDR2: PRHDT and FYEKMQ (reference sequence). Trimming at V came to 5 bases and at J to 2 bases, leaving 8 bases not matched to a gene. The CDR3 consists of 16 residues. The CDR3 here is CASSPTTSGIPYEQYF. Here the CDR3 DNA reads TGTGCCAGCAGCCCTACGACTAGCGGGATCCCCTACGAGCAGTACTTC.

This sequence joins TRBV7-9 and TRBJ1-6; 7 nucleotides line up with TRBD1. Germline-derived CDR1 and CDR2 are SEHNR and FQNEAQ (reference sequence). Germline trimming cut 2 bases from V and 7 bases from J; bases unmatched to any gene: 8. The CDR3 runs to 16 residues. The CDR3 loop reads CASSLTRDSPNSPLHF. The CDR3, as DNA: TGTGCCAGCAGCTTAACCCGGGACAGCCCGAATTCACCCCTCCACTTT.

As for this clone: This specimen includes other DNA sequences encoding the same CDR3. The chain has TRBV13 and TRBJ2-7, with D hard to call. CDR3 length: 13 amino acids. CDR1 is PRHDT, CDR2 FYEKMQ, per germline (reference sequence). V lost 0 bases and J lost 1, with 4 bases in between. The CDR3 region is CASSLGRSYEQYF. The CDR3 DNA reads as TGTGCCAGCAGCTTAGGTCGGTCCTACGAGCAGTACTTC.

The V gene is TRBV30, the J gene TRBJ1-4, with TRBD1 matching 8 bases. The CDR3 has 13 residues. Germline V gives CDR1 GTSNPN, CDR2 SVGIG (reference sequence). Trimming at V came to 7 bases and at J to 7 bases, leaving 8 bases not matched to a gene. CDR3 nucleotide sequence: TGTGCCTCACAGACAGGGGAGGGTGAAAAACTGTTTTTT. It translates to CASQTGEGEKLFF.

The chain recombines TRBV27 with TRBJ1-5; the match to TRBD1 covers 7 bases. V lost 0 bases and J lost 7; bases outside the gene matches: 3. The CDR3 totals 14 residues. Germline V gives CDR1 MNHEY, CDR2 SMNVEV (reference sequence). The CDR3 sequence: CASSLSSQGQPQHF. DNA of the CDR3: TGTGCCAGCAGTTTATCGTCACAGGGGCAGCCCCAGCATTTT.